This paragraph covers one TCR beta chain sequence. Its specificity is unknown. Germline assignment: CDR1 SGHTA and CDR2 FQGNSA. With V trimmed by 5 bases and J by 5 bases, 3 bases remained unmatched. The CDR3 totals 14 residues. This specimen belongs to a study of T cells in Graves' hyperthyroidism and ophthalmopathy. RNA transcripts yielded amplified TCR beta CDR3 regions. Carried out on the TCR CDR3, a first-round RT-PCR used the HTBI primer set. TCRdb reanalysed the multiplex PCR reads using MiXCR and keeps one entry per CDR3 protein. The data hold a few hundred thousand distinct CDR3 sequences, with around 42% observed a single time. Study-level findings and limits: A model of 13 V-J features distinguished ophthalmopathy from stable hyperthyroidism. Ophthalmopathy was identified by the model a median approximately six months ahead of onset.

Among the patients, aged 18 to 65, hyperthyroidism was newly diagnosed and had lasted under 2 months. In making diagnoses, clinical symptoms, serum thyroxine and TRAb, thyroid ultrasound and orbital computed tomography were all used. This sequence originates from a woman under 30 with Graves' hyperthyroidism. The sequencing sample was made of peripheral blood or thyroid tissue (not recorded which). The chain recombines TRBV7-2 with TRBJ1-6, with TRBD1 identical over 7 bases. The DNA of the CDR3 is TGTGCCAGCAGCGAACAGGGGAATAATTCACCCCTCCACTTT. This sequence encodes CASSEQGNNSPLHF.